Listed here are 10 T cell receptor beta chains from one sample, sequenced in a study of blood T cell repertoires in COVID-19 (dated by TCRdb to the early 2020s). The library was obtained by the immunoSEQ multiplex PCR assay. TCRdb limited this immuneACCESS table to in-frame rearrangements with V and J called. A share of clones is missing; checked studies link under half to unresolved V genes, and the rest is unexplained. The sample table records approximately 250,000 clones; roughly 90% of these occur just once. The ten top clones hold under 2.5% of the sample. Sequenced input: peripheral blood. The receptors here all came from a man aged 30-40 years with active or convalescent COVID-19.

The chain carries TRBV11-3 and TRBJ2-2, with 8 bases matching TRBD1. With 5 bases clipped from V and 4 bases from J, the junction kept 6 bases outside the gene matches. CDR3 length equals 15 residues. Germline V gene lookup returns CDR1 SGHNT and CDR2 YENEEA. The CDR3 is CASSPGQGGTGELFF. The DNA of the CDR3 is TGTGCCAGCAGCCCTGGACAGGGTGGCACCGGGGAGCTGTTTTTT.

The sample holds one count of this clone. The chain links TRBV24-1 to TRBJ2-5, with 8 bases matching TRBD1. Germline loops: CDR1 KGHDR, CDR2 SFDVKD. With V trimmed by 3 bases and J by 2 bases, 7 bases remained unmatched. There are 16 residues in the CDR3. In nucleotides, the CDR3 is TGTGCCACCAGTGATCACAGGGGGGATGGGCAAGAGACCCAGTACTTC. Translation gives CATSDHRGDGQETQYF.

The chain recombines TRBV2 with TRBJ1-2; TRBD1 matches at 9 bases. V lost 5 bases, J lost 5 bases, and 3 bases stayed unmatched. CDR3 size: 13 residues. Per germline, CDR1 SNHLY and CDR2 FYNNEI. The CDR3 coding sequence is TGTGCCAGCAGTACGGACAGGGGTTATGGCTACACCTTC. The encoded protein is CASSTDRGYGYTF.

This clone was seen once. This chain links TRBV5-8 with TRBJ2-7, with TRBD1 matching over 9 bases. The CDR3 extends over 17 amino acids. In germline, CDR1 is SGHTS, CDR2 YDEGEE. V gave up 1 base and J gave up 2 bases; unmatched junction bases: 10. Here the CDR3 DNA reads TGTGCCAGCAGCTTGCGCACAGGGGGCCCACTTACCTACGAGCAGTACTTC. Its protein product is CASSLRTGGPLTYEQYF.

This clone was observed once. The V and J genes are TRBV27 and TRBJ2-7, with TRBD2 matching over 8 bases. V gave up 3 bases and J gave up 2 bases; unmatched junction bases: 9. There are 16 residues in the CDR3. Germline CDR1 is MNHEY and CDR2 is SMNVEV (reference sequence). The CDR3 region has the DNA TGTGCCAGCAGTTTCGGGCCTAGCGGGCGTACCTACGAGCAGTACTTC. Translated: CASSFGPSGRTYEQYF.

This clone was seen just once. The gene calls are TRBV5-1 and TRBJ2-7; 7 bases agree with TRBD2. The CDR3 consists of 15 residues. Per the germline V gene, CDR1 is SGHRS and CDR2 is YFSETQ. J gave up 6 bases and V 2 bases, and 11 bases lay outside the gene matches. The CDR3 is CASSFSGTNMREQYF. CDR3 DNA sequence: TGCGCCAGCAGCTTCTCCGGGACTAATATGCGCGAGCAGTACTTC.

The chain joins TRBV3-1 (or the pseudogene TRBV3-2) to TRBJ1-1; possibly TRBD1 for D (5 bases). The CDR3 sequence is 14 residues long. Germline CDR1 and CDR2: LGHDT and YNNKEL (reference sequence). Trimming removed 1 base at V and 1 base at J, with 7 bases between. CDR3 sequence reads: CASSQGGGNTEAFF. The CDR3 nucleotides read TGTGCCAGCAGCCAAGGGGGGGGGAACACTGAAGCTTTCTTT.

In its sample, this clone was seen a few times. The chain employs TRBV5-4 and TRBJ1-1; the match to TRBD1 covers 7 bases. The CDR3 has 15 amino acids. Trimming took 2 bases from V and 0 from J; bases not matched to a gene: 4. Germline loops: CDR1 SGHNT, CDR2 YYREEE (reference sequence). The CDR3 reads CASSLQGNMNTEAFF. The CDR3 DNA sequence: TGTGCCAGCAGCTTACAGGGGAACATGAACACTGAAGCTTTCTTT.

The chain has TRBV3-1 (or the pseudogene TRBV3-2) and TRBJ2-2, with 8 bases fitting TRBD1. The CDR3 is made up of 19 amino acids. Germline V gene data show CDR1 as LGHDT and CDR2 as YNNKEL (reference sequence). The trim removed 3 bases at V and 5 bases at J, leaving 17 bases unmatched. The CDR3 region has the DNA TGTGCCAGCAGCCATCCGGGACAGGAGGTATTGGGTATGACCGGGGAGCTGTTTTTT. It yields the protein CASSHPGQEVLGMTGELFF.

This clone appeared a few times. The same CDR3 also results from other DNA sequences found in this sample. The genes are TRBV15 and TRBJ2-2; D may be TRBD1 (6 bases). CDR1 LNHNV and CDR2 YYDKDF come from the germline V gene (reference sequence). The CDR3 has 16 amino acids. V lost 3 bases to trimming and J lost 0 bases, with 11 bases between them. The CDR3 is CATSSGWTANTGELFF. In nucleotides, the CDR3 is TGTGCCACCAGCAGCGGGTGGACAGCGAACACCGGGGAGCTGTTTTTT.